The text below deals with one TCR beta chain. The sample is drawn from a study of T cell responses to AZD1222 COVID-19 vaccine. Germline values: CDR1 KGHSY, CDR2 FQNENV. The CDR3 is made up of 10 amino acids. Trimming took 2 bases from V and 6 from J, leaving 0 bases between them. Only in-frame clones appear in the TCRdb table, and some are missing; sequencing was by immunoSEQ multiplex PCR. The profile covers roughly 77,000 clones, with roughly 90% appearing a single time and roughly 4.8% taken by the ten largest. The clonotype comes from an adult who received the AZD1222 COVID-19 vaccine. The V and J genes are TRBV16 and TRBJ2-3; D uncertain. The sequencing here drew on peripheral blood, taken 28 days after the second AZD1222 dose. CDR3 sequence reads: CASSQDTQYF. Here the CDR3 DNA reads TGTGCCAGCAGCCAAGATACGCAGTATTTT.